This T cell receptor beta chain was retrieved from a study of blood T cell repertoires in COVID-19. This clone was counted once. The data were produced by immunoSEQ multiplex PCR, yet TCRdb's version contains in-frame clones alone and is incomplete. This table holds some 140,000 clones, 80% to 90% found once. This TCR derives from a man between 45 and 60 years old with active or convalescent COVID-19. Sequences were obtained from peripheral blood.

CDR3 region: CASSSDPGAWETQYF. The CDR3 bases are TGTGCCAGCAGCTCCGACCCAGGGGCCTGGGAGACCCAGTACTTC. The chain employs TRBV7-7 and TRBJ2-5; D perhaps matches TRBD1 (6 bases). The CDR3 spans 15 residues. Deletions cut 4 bases from V and 5 bases from J, with 17 bases between. Germline V lookup: CDR1 SSHAT, CDR2 FNYEAQ (reference sequence). Supplemented by reference TRBV7-7 and TRBJ2-5, the full variable domain reads GAGVSQSPRYKVTKRGQDVTLRCDPISSHATLYWYQQALGQGPEFLTYFNYEAQPDKSGLPSDRFSAERPEGSISTLTIQRTEQRDSAMYRCASSSDPGAWETQYFGPGTRLLVL.